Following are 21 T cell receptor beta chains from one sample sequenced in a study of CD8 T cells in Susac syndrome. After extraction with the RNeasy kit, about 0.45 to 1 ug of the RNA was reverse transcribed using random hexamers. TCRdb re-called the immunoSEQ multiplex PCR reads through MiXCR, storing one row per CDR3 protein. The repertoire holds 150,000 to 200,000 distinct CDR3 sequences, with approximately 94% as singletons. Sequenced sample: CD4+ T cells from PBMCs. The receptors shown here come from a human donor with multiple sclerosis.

The CDR3 DNA is TGCAGTGCTAGAGGGGGGGGGACAGGAGGAATTCGCGAGCAGTACTTC. Encoded protein: CSARGGGTGGIREQYF. The chain links TRBV20-1 to TRBJ2-7, with D perhaps TRBD1 (8 bases). The CDR3 has 16 residues. V was trimmed by 1 base and J by 6 bases, leaving 22 bases between them. Germline loops: CDR1 DFQATT, CDR2 SNEGSKA (reference sequence).

CDR3: CASSSRGLGANTEAFF. The CDR3 DNA sequence: TGTGCCAGCAGCTCACGGGGTTTAGGGGCAAACACTGAAGCTTTCTTT. The chain employs TRBV7-9 and TRBJ1-1; a possible D gene is TRBD1 (5 bases). The CDR3 runs 16 residues. The germline V and J ends were trimmed by 4 bases and 2 bases, with 17 bases remaining between them. CDR1 and CDR2 from the germline V gene are SEHNR and FQNEAQ (reference sequence).

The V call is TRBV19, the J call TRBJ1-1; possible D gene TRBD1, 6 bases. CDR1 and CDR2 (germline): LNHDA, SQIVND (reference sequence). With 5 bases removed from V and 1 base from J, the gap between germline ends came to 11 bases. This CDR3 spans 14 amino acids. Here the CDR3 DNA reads TGTGCCAGTAGTCCACAGGACAGGAACACTGAAGCTTTCTTT. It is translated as CASSPQDRNTEAFF.

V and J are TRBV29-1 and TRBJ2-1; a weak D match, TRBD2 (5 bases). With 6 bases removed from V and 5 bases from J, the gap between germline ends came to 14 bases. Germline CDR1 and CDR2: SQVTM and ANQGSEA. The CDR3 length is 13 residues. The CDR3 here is CSVLRSGHNEQFF. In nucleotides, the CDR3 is TGCAGCGTACTGAGGAGCGGCCACAATGAGCAGTTCTTC.

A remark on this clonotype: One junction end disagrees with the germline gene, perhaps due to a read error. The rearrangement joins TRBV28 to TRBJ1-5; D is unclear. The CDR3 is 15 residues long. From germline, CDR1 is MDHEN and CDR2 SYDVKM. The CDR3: CASSFSTSEEQPQLF. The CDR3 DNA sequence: TGTGCCAGCAGTTTCTCGACATCGGAGGAACAGCCCCAGCTTTTT.

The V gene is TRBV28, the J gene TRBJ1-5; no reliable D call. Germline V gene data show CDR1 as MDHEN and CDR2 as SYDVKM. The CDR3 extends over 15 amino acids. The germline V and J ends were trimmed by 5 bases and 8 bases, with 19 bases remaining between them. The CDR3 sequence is CASSNREQKWKPQHF. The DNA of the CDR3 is TGTGCCAGCAGTAACCGGGAACAGAAATGGAAGCCCCAGCATTTT.

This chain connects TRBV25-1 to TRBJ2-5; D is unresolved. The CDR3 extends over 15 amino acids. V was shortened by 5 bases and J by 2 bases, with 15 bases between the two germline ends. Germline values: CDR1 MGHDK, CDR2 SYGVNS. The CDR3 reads CASSPRLVAQETQYF. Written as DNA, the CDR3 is TGTGCCAGCAGTCCCCGGTTGGTGGCTCAAGAGACCCAGTACTTC.

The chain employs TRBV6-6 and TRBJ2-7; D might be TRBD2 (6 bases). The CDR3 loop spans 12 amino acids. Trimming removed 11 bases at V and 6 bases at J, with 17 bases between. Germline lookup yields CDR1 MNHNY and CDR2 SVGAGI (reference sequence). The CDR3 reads CASHPGVGEQYF. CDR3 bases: TGTGCCTCTCACCCGGGAGTAGGCGAGCAGTACTTC.

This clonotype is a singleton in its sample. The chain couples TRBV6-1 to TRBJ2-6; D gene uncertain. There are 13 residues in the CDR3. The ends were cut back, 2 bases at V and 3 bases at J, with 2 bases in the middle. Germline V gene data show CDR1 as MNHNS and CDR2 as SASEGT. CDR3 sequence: CASSELGANVLTF. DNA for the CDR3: TGTGCCAGCAGTGAACTTGGGGCCAACGTCCTGACTTTC.

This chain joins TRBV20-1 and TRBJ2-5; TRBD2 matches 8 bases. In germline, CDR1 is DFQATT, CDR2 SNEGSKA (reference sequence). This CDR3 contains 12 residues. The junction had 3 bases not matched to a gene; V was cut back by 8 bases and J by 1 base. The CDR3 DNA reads TGCAGTCCCGGGAGGGCCCAAGAGACCCAGTACTTC. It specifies CSPGRAQETQYF.

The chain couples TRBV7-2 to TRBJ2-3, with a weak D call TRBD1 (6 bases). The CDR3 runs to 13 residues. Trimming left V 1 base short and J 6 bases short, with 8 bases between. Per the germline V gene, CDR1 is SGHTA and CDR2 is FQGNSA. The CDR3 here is CASSLVQGDTQYF. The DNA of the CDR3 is TGTGCCAGCAGCTTAGTCCAGGGGGATACGCAGTATTTT.

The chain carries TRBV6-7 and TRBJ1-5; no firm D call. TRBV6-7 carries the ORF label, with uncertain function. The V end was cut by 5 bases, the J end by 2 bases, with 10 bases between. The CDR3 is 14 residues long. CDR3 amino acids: CASSHRGCNQPQHF. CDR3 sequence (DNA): TGTGCCAGCAGTCATCGGGGATGCAATCAGCCCCAGCATTTT.

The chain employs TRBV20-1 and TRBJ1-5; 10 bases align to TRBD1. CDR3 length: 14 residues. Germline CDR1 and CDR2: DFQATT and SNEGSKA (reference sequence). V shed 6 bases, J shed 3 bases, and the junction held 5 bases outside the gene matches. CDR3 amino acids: CSARTGGSNQPQHF. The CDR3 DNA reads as TGCAGTGCGAGGACAGGGGGATCCAATCAGCCCCAGCATTTT.

The CDR3 sequence: CASRDFRDSQRTEQYF. As DNA, the CDR3 is TGTGCCAGCAGAGACTTCCGGGACAGCCAACGCACCGAGCAGTACTTC. The chain joins TRBV5-8 to TRBJ2-7; TRBD1 aligns across 7 bases. Germline lookup yields CDR1 SGHTS and CDR2 YDEGEE. After removal of 5 bases from V and 6 bases from J, the junction contained 17 bases not matched to a gene. The CDR3 runs 16 residues.

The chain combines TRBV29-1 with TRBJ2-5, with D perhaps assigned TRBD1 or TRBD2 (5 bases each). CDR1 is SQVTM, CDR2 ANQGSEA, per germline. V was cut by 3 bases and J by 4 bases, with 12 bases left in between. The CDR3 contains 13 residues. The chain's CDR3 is CSVERGRGETQYF. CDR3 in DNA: TGCAGCGTTGAGAGGGGCCGGGGAGAGACCCAGTACTTC.

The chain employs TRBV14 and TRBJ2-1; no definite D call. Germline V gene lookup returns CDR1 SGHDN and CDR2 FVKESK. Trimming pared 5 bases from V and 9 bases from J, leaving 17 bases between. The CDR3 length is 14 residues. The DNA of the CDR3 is TGTGCCAGCAGCTCCTTAACGGGTTCTGGTGAGCAGTTCTTC. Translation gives CASSSLTGSGEQFF.

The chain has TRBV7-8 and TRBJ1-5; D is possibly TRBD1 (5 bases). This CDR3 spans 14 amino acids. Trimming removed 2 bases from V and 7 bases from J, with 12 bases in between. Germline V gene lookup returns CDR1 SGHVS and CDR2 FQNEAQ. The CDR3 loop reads CASSLNRGEQPQHF. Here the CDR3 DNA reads TGTGCCAGCAGCTTAAATCGGGGCGAACAGCCCCAGCATTTT.

The CDR3 DNA reads as TGTGCCAGCAGTCCACTACGGGGAAATCAGCCCCAGCATTTT. This sequence encodes CASSPLRGNQPQHF. This chain uses TRBV27 with TRBJ1-5; unclear D gene. The ends were cut back, 5 bases at V and 4 bases at J, with 12 bases in the middle. This CDR3 region has 14 residues. Germline-derived CDR1 and CDR2 are MNHEY and SMNVEV (reference sequence).

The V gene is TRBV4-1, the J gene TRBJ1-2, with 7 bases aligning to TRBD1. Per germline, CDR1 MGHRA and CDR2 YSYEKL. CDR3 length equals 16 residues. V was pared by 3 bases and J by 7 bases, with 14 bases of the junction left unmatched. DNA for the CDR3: TGCGCCAGCAGCCACTGGAACCCGCGACAGGGCGCTGGCTACACCTTC. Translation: CASSHWNPRQGAGYTF.

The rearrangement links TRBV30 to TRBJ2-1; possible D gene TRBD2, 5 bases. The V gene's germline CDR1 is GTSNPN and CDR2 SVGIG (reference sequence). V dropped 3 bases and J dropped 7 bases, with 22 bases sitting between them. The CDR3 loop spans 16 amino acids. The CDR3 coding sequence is TGTGCCTGGAGGGTCCAGGCGGGCCATCTCTCAAATGAGCAGTTCTTC. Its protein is CAWRVQAGHLSNEQFF.

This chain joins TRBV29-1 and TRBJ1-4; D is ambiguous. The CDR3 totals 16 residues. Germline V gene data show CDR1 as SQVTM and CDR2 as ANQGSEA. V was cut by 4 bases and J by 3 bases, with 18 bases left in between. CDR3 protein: CSVGPFEGTANEKLFF. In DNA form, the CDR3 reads TGCAGCGTTGGGCCCTTTGAGGGCACAGCTAATGAAAAACTGTTTTTT.